Listed here are 32 T cell receptor beta chains from one sample, sequenced in a study of T cells after yellow fever vaccination. MiXCR was run by TCRdb on the 5' RACE reads, yielding one entry per CDR3 protein. The sample has a few hundred thousand distinct CDR3 sequences; 8.7% are singletons. The specimen comprised PBMCs, sampled on the day of the first yellow fever vaccination. The receptors were gathered from a man aged 18 to 29 who received the YFV17D yellow fever vaccine.

This clonotype turned up a few times. V is TRBV4-2 and J is TRBJ1-4; maybe TRBD1 (6 bases). From germline, CDR1 is LGHNA and CDR2 YNFKEQ. Deletions cut 0 bases from V and 0 bases from J, with 26 bases between. The CDR3 is made up of 22 amino acids. In DNA form, the CDR3 reads TGTGCCAGCAGCCAAGACCTACCGGGCGGACAGCTTCTCCGGGCAACTAATGAAAAACTGTTTTTT. This gives the protein CASSQDLPGGQLLRATNEKLFF.

This chain links TRBV28 with TRBJ1-5; D perhaps matches TRBD1 (5 bases). Between the trimmed V and J ends, which lost 5 bases and 7 bases, there was a span of 12 bases. This CDR3 spans 13 amino acids. Germline V gives CDR1 MDHEN, CDR2 SYDVKM. CDR3: CASSLGGWQPQHF. CDR3 DNA sequence: TGTGCCAGCAGTCTTGGGGGTTGGCAGCCCCAGCATTTT.

The chain combines TRBV27 with TRBJ1-2; D perhaps matches TRBD1 (6 bases). The CDR3 is made up of 14 amino acids. The germline V gene has CDR1 MNHEY and CDR2 SMNVEV (reference sequence). V was pared by 3 bases and J by 11 bases, with 19 bases between. The CDR3 DNA reads as TGTGCCAGCAGTTTTGCCCCGCTCGGACAGTTTTACACCTTC. It is translated as CASSFAPLGQFYTF.

In this sample, this clonotype turned up many times. The V and J genes are TRBV4-1 and TRBJ1-3, with D hard to call. This CDR3 spans 15 amino acids. The V gene lost 1 base and the J gene lost 8 bases, with 15 bases spanning the gap. The V gene's germline CDR1 is MGHRA and CDR2 YSYEKL. The CDR3 sequence is CASSQAVSIGDTIYF. CDR3 coding DNA: TGCGCCAGCAGCCAAGCGGTTTCGATCGGTGACACCATATATTTT.

This clonotype was counted only a few times. The chain combines TRBV7-9 with TRBJ2-3; D call uncertain. The germline gives CDR1 SEHNR, CDR2 FQNEAQ (reference sequence). Trimming left V 7 bases short and J 8 bases short, with 10 bases between. The CDR3 sequence is 11 residues long. In DNA, the CDR3 is TGTGCCAGCAATACCCCGAGTACGCAGTATTTT. It codes for CASNTPSTQYF.

This clonotype was recorded a few times. The CDR3 spells CASSQRALVADTQYF. The CDR3, as DNA: TGCGCCAGCAGCCAGCGGGCCTTGGTGGCGGATACGCAGTATTTT. The V and J genes are TRBV4-3 and TRBJ2-3, with a tentative D call TRBD2 (5 bases). The ends were cut back, 3 bases at V and 6 bases at J, with 16 bases in the middle. Germline V CDR1 and CDR2: LGHNA, YSLEER. The CDR3 contains 15 residues.

This clonotype was seen repeatedly, ten times or more. The chain joins TRBV4-3 to TRBJ2-1; D may match TRBD1 or TRBD2 (5 bases each). The CDR3 consists of 17 residues. The germline gives CDR1 LGHNA, CDR2 YSLEER. Between the trimmed V and J ends, which lost 0 bases and 3 bases, there was a span of 15 bases. The DNA of the CDR3 is TGCGCCAGCAGCCAAGACTTCCCGGGACGTAACTACAATGAGCAGTTCTTC. Protein: CASSQDFPGRNYNEQFF.

The sample holds a few counts of this clonotype. This chain uses TRBV2 with TRBJ2-3, with TRBD2 identical over 11 bases. Germline assignment: CDR1 SNHLY and CDR2 FYNNEI. V shed 8 bases, J shed 4 bases, and the junction held 5 bases outside the gene matches. This CDR3 has 14 residues. CDR3 nucleotides: TGTGCCAGCTCCGGGACTAGCGGTGCAGATACGCAGTATTTT. As protein: CASSGTSGADTQYF.

The J gene is TRBJ2-1, the V gene TRBV29-1; tentative D call: TRBD2 (5 bases). The CDR3 has 12 amino acids. With 4 bases removed from V and 8 bases from J, the gap between germline ends came to 12 bases. CDR1 SQVTM and CDR2 ANQGSEA come from the germline V gene. CDR3 amino acids: CSVGAVSDEQFF. CDR3 DNA: TGCAGCGTTGGGGCCGTTAGCGATGAGCAGTTCTTC.

This chain joins TRBV9 and TRBJ1-2; D uncertain. This CDR3 contains 15 residues. Per germline, CDR1 SGDLS and CDR2 YYNGEE. V lost 3 bases and J 8 bases, leaving 20 bases between the germline ends. CDR3 protein: CASSGPGSANVGYTF. CDR3 DNA sequence: TGTGCCAGCAGCGGACCTGGGAGCGCGAATGTCGGCTACACCTTC.

This clonotype was detected a few times. This chain uses TRBV4-1 with TRBJ1-1, with D perhaps TRBD1 (6 bases). CDR1 is MGHRA and CDR2 is YSYEKL in the germline V gene. The CDR3 spans 18 residues. Trimming stripped 4 bases from V and 1 base from J, with 22 bases between. The DNA for the CDR3 is TGCGCCAGCAGCCGGGAGGGGGGCGAAAGGGCCCGGAACACTGAAGCTTTCTTT. Amino acids: CASSREGGERARNTEAFF.

Only a few counts were recorded for this clonotype. This rearrangement joins TRBV20-1 to TRBJ2-7, with D unclear. Per the germline V gene, CDR1 is DFQATT and CDR2 is SNEGSKA (reference sequence). CDR3 size: 13 residues. Trimming left V 2 bases short and J 0 bases short, with 8 bases between. The CDR3 DNA sequence: TGCAGTGCTAGAAGCCGTATCTCCTACGAGCAGTACTTC. The encoded protein is CSARSRISYEQYF.

The rearrangement joins TRBV12-3 or TRBV12-4 to TRBJ2-6; no reliable D call. Trimming cost V 11 bases and J 3 bases, with 23 bases left between them. The CDR3 is made up of 17 amino acids. CDR3 DNA sequence: TGTGCCTTCAGTTTCGTCCGGGTATTCGGTGGGGCCAACGTCCTGACTTTC. Its translation is CAFSFVRVFGGANVLTF.

This clonotype was detected ten times or more. The V gene is TRBV24-1, the J gene TRBJ2-1; possible D gene TRBD2, 5 bases. This CDR3 has 15 amino acids. Trimming left V 5 bases short and J 0 bases short, with 10 bases between. Germline V CDR1 and CDR2: KGHDR, SFDVKD. The CDR3 loop reads CATSAGLSSYNEQFF. The DNA of the CDR3 is TGTGCCACCAGTGCCGGACTGAGCTCCTACAATGAGCAGTTCTTC.

The chain recombines TRBV6-5 with TRBJ2-2; TRBD1 might be the D (6 bases). V was shortened by 2 bases and J by 3 bases, with 19 bases between the two germline ends. The CDR3 covers 18 residues. Germline lookup yields CDR1 MNHEY and CDR2 SVGAGI. The CDR3 reads CASSYIGLGGWDTGELFF. The CDR3 region has the DNA TGTGCCAGCAGTTACATCGGTTTAGGGGGATGGGACACCGGGGAGCTGTTTTTT.

This clonotype was seen at least ten times. V is TRBV20-1 and J is TRBJ1-1; TRBD1 matches 10 bases. Losses at the gene ends were 2 bases for V and 3 bases for J; bases not matched to a gene: 3. Germline CDR1 reads DFQATT; CDR2 reads SNEGSKA (reference sequence). There are 14 residues in the CDR3. CDR3 DNA sequence: TGCAGTGCTAGATCGACAGGGGGCTACACTGAAGCTTTCTTT. This gives the protein CSARSTGGYTEAFF.

V is TRBV19 and J is TRBJ1-1; D gene ambiguous. CDR1 is LNHDA, CDR2 SQIVND, per germline (reference sequence). The V end was cut by 5 bases, the J end by 0 bases, with 10 bases between. CDR3 length: 14 amino acids. DNA for the CDR3: TGTGCCAGTAGTGTTCAGGAGATGAACACTGAAGCTTTCTTT. Amino acids: CASSVQEMNTEAFF.

V is TRBV6-5 and J is TRBJ2-7; D gene uncertain. The CDR3 is made up of 19 amino acids. Germline loops: CDR1 MNHEY, CDR2 SVGAGI. V was pared by 3 bases and J by 0 bases, with 24 bases between. The CDR3 loop is CASSYSPAQAVESSYEQYF. The CDR3 coding sequence is TGTGCCAGCAGTTATTCCCCCGCGCAGGCAGTTGAGAGCTCCTACGAGCAGTACTTC.

This sequence joins TRBV20-1 and TRBJ1-3; no reliable D call. The ends were cut back, 0 bases at V and 0 bases at J, with 9 bases in the middle. The germline gives CDR1 DFQATT, CDR2 SNEGSKA (reference sequence). This CDR3 is 15 amino acids long. CDR3 DNA sequence: TGCAGTGCTAGAGAAATCAGGAGCTCTGGAAACACCATATATTTT. Translated, it gives CSAREIRSSGNTIYF.

The chain recombines TRBV3-1 with TRBJ2-5, with 8 bases lining up with TRBD2. Trimming took 0 bases from V and 7 from J; bases not matched to a gene: 7. Germline V gene lookup returns CDR1 LGHDT and CDR2 YNNKEL (reference sequence). The CDR3 is made up of 15 amino acids. The CDR3 DNA reads as TGTGCCAGCAGCCAAGAGGCGGGGGGTGAAGTGACCCAGTACTTC. The encoded protein is CASSQEAGGEVTQYF.

The rearrangement links TRBV7-8 to TRBJ1-4; tentative D call: TRBD1 (5 bases). The germline V and J ends were trimmed by 1 base and 8 bases, with 14 bases remaining between them. The CDR3 totals 15 residues. Germline-derived CDR1 and CDR2 are SGHVS and FQNEAQ. Here the CDR3 DNA reads TGTGCCAGCAGCTTAGAGCCGGGGGTTTGGGAAAAACTGTTTTTT. It is translated as CASSLEPGVWEKLFF. The full variable domain, its missing parts supplied by reference TRBV7-8 and TRBJ1-4, is GAGVSQSPRYKVAKRGQDVALRCDPISGHVSLFWYQQALGQGPEFLTYFQNEAQLDKSGLPSDRFFAERPEGSVSTLKIQRTQQEDSAVYLCASSLEPGVWEKLFFGSGTQLSVL.

V usage is TRBV5-4 and J usage is TRBJ2-5; 7 positions match TRBD2. V lost 6 bases and J lost 1; bases outside the gene matches: 9. This CDR3 region has 15 residues. The germline V gene has CDR1 SGHNT and CDR2 YYREEE (reference sequence). CDR3 nucleotides: TGTGCCAGCACTCCAAACGGGGGGTCCCAAGAGACCCAGTACTTC. Translating gives CASTPNGGSQETQYF.

This chain links TRBV27 with TRBJ1-1, with 9 bases that match TRBD1. The length of the CDR3 is 14 residues. CDR1 MNHEY and CDR2 SMNVEV come from the germline V gene (reference sequence). With V trimmed by 6 bases and J by 3 bases, 5 bases remained unmatched. The CDR3: CASRQGAWDTEAFF. CDR3 sequence (DNA): TGTGCCAGCAGACAGGGGGCATGGGACACTGAAGCTTTCTTT.

The chain links TRBV6-2 or TRBV6-3 to TRBJ2-7; TRBD1 aligns across 7 bases. Germline CDR1 reads MNHEY; CDR2 reads SVGEGT. The CDR3 is 13 residues long. J lost 2 bases, V lost 7 bases, and 5 bases had no gene match. The CDR3 region is CASMAGGTYEQYF. In DNA, the CDR3 is TGTGCCAGCATGGCAGGGGGTACCTACGAGCAGTACTTC.

The CDR3 nucleotides read TGTGCCAGCAGCCGTCCCTCCCCTAGATCACTCTTTAGCGGGGCCCAAGAGACCCAGTACTTC. Translating gives CASSRPSPRSLFSGAQETQYF. V and J are TRBV11-1 and TRBJ2-5; 8 bases fit TRBD2. The trim removed 5 bases at V and 1 base at J, leaving 24 bases unmatched. There are 21 residues in the CDR3. Germline CDR1 SGHAT, CDR2 FQDESV (reference sequence).

The chain is built from TRBV19 and TRBJ2-1; the D is unclear. The CDR3 has 13 amino acids. The V and J ends lost 5 bases and 7 bases respectively, with 12 bases between them. Per germline, CDR1 LNHDA and CDR2 SQIVND (reference sequence). The CDR3 DNA reads as TGTGCCAGTAGTGCCAGCAAGGAAAATGAGCAGTTCTTC. Encoded protein: CASSASKENEQFF.

This sequence joins TRBV18 and TRBJ2-7; a weak D match, TRBD2 (5 bases). Germline V CDR1 and CDR2: KGHSH, LQKENI. V was shortened by 3 bases and J by 4 bases, with 16 bases between the two germline ends. The CDR3 contains 15 residues. The CDR3 sequence: CASSPTRSGMYEQYV. CDR3 nucleotides: TGTGCCAGCTCACCGACCCGGTCCGGGATGTACGAGCAGTACGTC.

This clonotype was observed many times. The chain is built from TRBV6-2 or TRBV6-3 and TRBJ2-2; a weak D match, TRBD2 (5 bases). Germline assignment: CDR1 MNHEY and CDR2 SVGEGT. The V gene lost 10 bases and the J gene lost 12 bases, with 18 bases spanning the gap. The CDR3 is 12 amino acids. DNA for the CDR3: TGTGCCACTCTTGGGGAGAGTGCGAAGCTGTTTTTT. It translates to CATLGESAKLFF.

The chain uses TRBV5-1 and TRBJ1-1; D gene unclear. The CDR3 loop spans 16 amino acids. The germline gives CDR1 SGHRS, CDR2 YFSETQ. V lost 2 bases and J lost 0, with 14 bases in between. The CDR3 nucleotides read TGCGCCAGCAGCTTCTCGGGGATCGGGATGAACACTGAAGCTTTCTTT. Amino acid sequence: CASSFSGIGMNTEAFF.

The chain carries TRBV30 and TRBJ2-7, with TRBD1 identical over 8 bases. After removal of 5 bases from V and 0 bases from J, the junction contained 3 bases not matched to a gene. CDR3 length: 13 residues. Germline values: CDR1 GTSNPN, CDR2 SVGIG (reference sequence). The CDR3 DNA sequence: TGTGCCTGGGGACAGGGAGTCTCCTACGAGCAGTACTTC. Translating gives CAWGQGVSYEQYF. Based on the CDR3 plus reference TRBV30 and TRBJ2-7, the full variable domain is SQTIHQWPATLVQPVGSPLSLECTVEGTSNPNLYWYRQAAGRGLQLLFYSVGIGQISSEVPQNLSASRPQDRQFILSSKKLLLSDSGFYLCAWGQGVSYEQYFGPGTRLTVT.

This chain joins TRBV12-3 or TRBV12-4 and TRBJ1-5, with TRBD1 matching over 10 bases. Trimming took 8 bases from V and 6 from J; bases not matched to a gene: 10. The CDR3 has 15 amino acids. This CDR3 is CASLWGDRGIQPQHF. The CDR3 nucleotides are TGTGCCAGCCTATGGGGGGACAGGGGAATTCAGCCCCAGCATTTT.

This clonotype was seen many times. The chain uses TRBV4-2 and TRBJ2-5; D call uncertain. CDR1 and CDR2 from the germline V gene are LGHNA and YNFKEQ. The CDR3 contains 13 residues. Deletions cut 1 base from V and 4 bases from J, with 7 bases between. The CDR3 sequence is CASSQASGETQYF. DNA for the CDR3: TGTGCCAGCAGCCAAGCGTCAGGAGAGACCCAGTACTTC.